The rows below give T cell receptor beta chains drawn from one sample of a study of shared clonotypes between healthy human individuals. Clones were read by immunoSEQ multiplex PCR, and TCRdb kept only the in-frame ones, dropping some. The sample includes hundreds of thousands of clones, almost 97% of them seen just once. The sample comprised naive CD4+ T cells sorted from blood. Every receptor here comes from a young woman in good health. Both conserved end residues are part of each CDR3. A D gene is named only where the DNA matches it firmly.

TRBV7-3	.	16	TRBJ2-5	TGTGCCAGCAGCCCCCCTCAAGTAGGGTGGGGAGAGACCCAGTACTTC	CASSPPQVGWGETQYF
TRBV6-6	TRBD1	15	TRBJ2-7	TGTGCCAGCAGCCCTCTTGGGACAGGGGCCCTCGAGCAGTACTTC	CASSPLGTGALEQYF
TRBV27	TRBD2	15	TRBJ2-1	TGTGCCAGCAGTTTCCGGCGGGGGACCTACAATGAGCAGTTCTTC	CASSFRRGTYNEQFF
TRBV2	.	14	TRBJ1-1	TGTGCCAGCAGCCCGAGGAGGGAGGGGACTGAAGCTTTCTTT	CASSPRREGTEAFF
TRBV11-2	TRBD2	16	TRBJ2-4	TGTGCCAGCAGCTTCCGCGGGGGGTTAGCCAAAAACATTCAGTACTTC	CASSFRGGLAKNIQYF
TRBV5-4	.	12	TRBJ1-6	TGTGCCAGCAGCTTGGGGAATTCACCCCTCCACTTT	CASSLGNSPLHF
TRBV6-5	TRBD1	14	TRBJ2-2	TGTGCCAGCGGGGGACAGGTGTACACCGGGGAGCTGTTTTTT	CASGGQVYTGELFF
TRBV19	.	14	TRBJ2-6	TGTGCCAGTAGTAGTGGGTCTGGGGCCAACGTCCTGACTTTC	CASSSGSGANVLTF
TRBV23-1	.	13	TRBJ2-5	TGCGCCAGCAGTCCGACGGTTCCGGAGACCCAGTACTTC	CASSPTVPETQYF
TRBV23-1	.	15	TRBJ2-7	TGCGCCAGCCGTCCCGAGGGGCGGCGAACCTACGAGCAGTACTTC	CASRPEGRRTYEQYF
TRBV6-7	.	17	TRBJ2-2	TGTGCCAGCAGGGGTGAGGAGGGGACTTATGTCACCGGGGAGCTGTTTTTT	CASRGEEGTYVTGELFF
TRBV11-2	.	13	TRBJ2-7	TGTGCCAGCAGCTTAGATCGAGGAGACGAGCAGTACTTC	CASSLDRGDEQYF
TRBV29-1	.	12	TRBJ2-7	TGCAGCGGTTGCGGACAAGCTAACGAGCAGTACTTC	CSGCGQANEQYF
TRBV11-2	TRBD2	15	TRBJ2-7	TGTGCCAGCAGCATAAGGACTAGCCTGTACTACGAGCAGTACTTC	CASSIRTSLYYEQYF
TRBV6-6	.	15	TRBJ2-7	TGTGCCAGCAGTTATAGGGTCTCGGGCTCCTACGAGCAGTACTTC	CASSYRVSGSYEQYF
TRBV5-5	.	18	TRBJ2-1	TGTGCCAGCAGCTTGAAGGGACTGGGTGGGACCGGAAACAATGAGCAGTTCTTC	CASSLKGLGGTGNNEQFF
TRBV10-3	.	14	TRBJ2-7	TGTGCCATCGGCGATTTGACGAACTCCTACGAGCAGTACTTC	CAIGDLTNSYEQYF
TRBV7-2	TRBD1	15	TRBJ1-4	TGTGCCAGCAGCCTCCAGGGGGCAACTAATGAAAAACTGTTTTTT	CASSLQGATNEKLFF
TRBV28	.	16	TRBJ1-1	TGTGCCAGCAGACGAGGGGACACCAGCCGGAACACTGAAGCTTTCTTT	CASRRGDTSRNTEAFF